This note documents a single T cell receptor beta chain sequence. Antigen specificity is unknown. The sample originates from a study of OX40 agonist ivuxolimab in advanced cancers. Across the whole study: Three patients, one with hepatocellular carcinoma and two with cutaneous melanoma, responded partially. General study results and limits: Some of the lowest clonal expansion was seen in partial responders at 0.1-3.0 mg/kg. Averaged across samples, CD8+ T cells carried more expanded clones than CD4+ did.

This CDR3 has 15 amino acids. V was shortened by 6 bases and J by 3 bases, with 15 bases between the two germline ends. The germline V gene encodes CDR1 KGHSH and CDR2 LQKENI. Clones were sequenced by immunoSEQ multiplex PCR, and TCRdb holds only the in-frame ones, with some missing. This sample carries under 100,000 clones, roughly 92% of them seen once, and the ten largest clones take 0.6% to 0.7%. This chain links TRBV18 with TRBJ1-5; TRBD1 is a possible D gene (5 bases). The specimen was CD4+ or CD8+ T cells sorted from blood, collected in a trial of the OX40 agonist ivuxolimab. This sequence was found in an adult with an advanced solid tumor such as melanoma, head and neck, liver or kidney cancer. The CDR3 region has the DNA TGTGCCAGCTCCCCCCTGTCGGGGCTCAATCAGCCCCAGCATTTT. The encoded protein is CASSPLSGLNQPQHF.